The clone carrying this TCR beta chain was recorded many times. Its antigen is not identified. Time point in this sample: patch test 3, about 24 weeks after DPC sensitization. Sample treatment: therapeutic diphenylcyclopropenone sensitization with weekly scalp DPC. This CDR3 is built from 13 residues. V shed 6 bases and J shed 4 bases, with 9 bases lying between them. The entry originates in a study of human T cells and chemical hapten exposure. Study in general: The patch tests put 0.01% DPC on the skin of the upper back and were read 6 days later.

TCRdb reprocessed the RACE reads with MiXCR, giving one entry per CDR3 protein. The sample lists some 91,000 distinct CDR3 sequences; 25% to 35% were seen once. Study conclusions and caveats: Having alopecia, donors may respond immunologically unlike healthy people.

This sequence joins TRBV12-3 or TRBV12-4 and TRBJ2-2; D not resolved. Sequences were derived from whole blood, sampled in connection with sensitization to the hapten diphenylcyclopropenone (DPC). The clonotype was recovered from a middle-aged man with alopecia areata. Some clones in this sample may be carry-over from other donors' samples. The CDR3 region has the DNA TGTGCCAGCAGCTACGAAACCACCGGGGAGCTGTTTTTT. Its protein product is CASSYETTGELFF.